Below, one T cell receptor beta chain is given with its context. Its antigen remains unknown. Subsequent to a culture period of about ten days, CD4+ T cells were isolated. Using immunoSEQ multiplex PCR, the repertoire was profiled, and TCRdb retains in-frame clones only, with some absent. The table lists tens of thousands of clones, more than 60% of them singletons. The source of the sample is a study of vaccination effects on CD4 cells after COVID-19. Sequencing was performed on CD4+ T cells from PBMCs cultured without peptide, taken before COVID-19 vaccination. This sequence originates from a human donor who had a prior SARS-CoV-2 infection.

The CDR3 loop reads CASSFNRDGQPQHF. The CDR3 nucleotides are TGTGCCAGCAGTTTTAACAGGGACGGTCAGCCCCAGCATTTT. The rearrangement uses TRBV28 and TRBJ1-5; maybe TRBD1 (6 bases). CDR3 size: 14 residues. Germline values: CDR1 MDHEN, CDR2 SYDVKM. The ends were cut back, 3 bases at V and 6 bases at J, with 12 bases in the middle.